Below, 20 T cell receptor beta chains from the same sample are listed, as sequenced in a study of Tregs in tolerant kidney transplant recipients. Sequencing used immunoSEQ multiplex PCR; TCRdb keeps in-frame clones, though not all of them. The data show roughly 70,000 clones, around 83% seen once. Sequenced input: CD4+ T cells from blood. The receptors originated from a human donor in good health.

The chain's CDR3 is CASSKFPAGPEETQYF. CDR3 sequence (DNA): TGTGCCAGCAGCAAATTCCCAGCGGGGCCCGAAGAGACCCAGTACTTC. The chain has TRBV21-1 and TRBJ2-5; the tabulated D call, TRBD2, remains unverified against the DNA. TRBV21-1 is assigned pseudogene status. This CDR3 spans 16 amino acids.

This clone has a single count. This chain connects TRBV30 to TRBJ2-7; no clear D. This CDR3 is built from 11 residues. V lost 1 base and J lost 7, with 8 bases in between. Germline V gene sequence: CDR1 GTSNPN, CDR2 SVGIG (reference sequence). CDR3 sequence reads: CAWSDRTEQYF. DNA of the CDR3: TGTGCCTGGAGTGACAGAACAGAGCAGTACTTC.

This chain links TRBV6-5 with TRBJ2-1; D perhaps matches TRBD2 (5 bases). From germline, CDR1 is MNHEY and CDR2 SVGAGI. The CDR3 extends over 13 amino acids. Trimming took 6 bases from V and 9 from J, leaving 15 bases between them. In nucleotides, the CDR3 is TGTGCCAGCAGCGGACTGTCGGCGGGTGAGCAGTTCTTC. This encodes CASSGLSAGEQFF.

The gene calls are TRBV7-3 and TRBJ2-3; D ambiguous. This CDR3 comprises 13 residues. The germline V gene has CDR1 SGHTA and CDR2 FQGTGA. Trimming cost V 4 bases and J 5 bases, with 10 bases left between them. The DNA for the CDR3 is TGTGCCAGCAGCTCATCTATGGGAGATACGCAGTATTTT. Encoded protein: CASSSSMGDTQYF.

This clone was counted a single time. The chain couples TRBV6-5 to TRBJ1-5; no clear D gene. V was shortened by 6 bases and J by 7 bases, with 7 bases between the two germline ends. The CDR3 is 11 residues long. Germline V lookup: CDR1 MNHEY, CDR2 SVGAGI. This chain's CDR3 is CASSHGQPQHF. The CDR3 coding sequence is TGTGCCAGCAGCCACGGGCAGCCCCAGCATTTT.

CDR3 residues: CASSLQDSGAAYNSPLHF. In DNA, the CDR3 is TGCGCCAGCAGCCTTCAAGACTCGGGGGCGGCCTATAATTCACCCCTCCACTTT. V and J are TRBV23-1 and TRBJ1-6, with a weak D call TRBD1 (6 bases). TRBV23-1 is known as an ORF, though its function is uncertain. The CDR3 consists of 18 residues. Trimming shortened V by 6 bases and J by 2 bases, and 20 bases separated the two germline ends.

This clone was counted once. The CDR3 sequence is CASRLTTGELFF. For the CDR3, the DNA is TGCGCCAGCAGGCTTACCACCGGGGAGCTGTTTTTT. This chain connects TRBV5-1 to TRBJ2-2; no firm D call. CDR3 length: 12 amino acids. V was pared by 5 bases and J by 4 bases, with 6 bases between. CDR1 is SGHRS and CDR2 is YFSETQ in the germline V gene.

The rearrangement links TRBV29-1 to TRBJ1-2, with 7 bases fitting TRBD1. J gave up 4 bases and V 4 bases, and 6 bases lay outside the gene matches. Germline values: CDR1 SQVTM, CDR2 ANQGSEA. The CDR3 contains 13 residues. CDR3 region: CSVGGTAIYGYTF. CDR3 nucleotides: TGCAGCGTTGGGGGGACAGCTATCTATGGCTACACCTTC.

The rearrangement links TRBV30 to TRBJ1-1, with 7 bases matching TRBD1. Germline trimming cut 0 bases from V and 8 bases from J; bases unmatched to any gene: 6. The CDR3 has 13 residues. Per germline, CDR1 GTSNPN and CDR2 SVGIG (reference sequence). The CDR3 sequence: CAWSVGGGGEAFF. The CDR3 DNA reads as TGTGCCTGGAGTGTAGGAGGGGGCGGGGAAGCTTTCTTT.

V and J are TRBV4-3 and TRBJ2-7; maybe TRBD2 (5 bases). CDR1 and CDR2 (germline): LGHNA, YSLEER. CDR3 size: 13 residues. Between the trimmed V and J ends, which lost 1 base and 4 bases, there was a span of 8 bases. CDR3 in amino acids: CASSQVRGYEQYF. CDR3 nucleotides: TGCGCCAGCAGCCAAGTCAGAGGGTACGAGCAGTACTTC.

This chain links TRBV15 with TRBJ1-1, with 7 bases fitting TRBD1. The CDR3 consists of 16 residues. Per germline, CDR1 LNHNV and CDR2 YYDKDF (reference sequence). After removal of 2 bases from V and 11 bases from J, the junction contained 17 bases not matched to a gene. CDR3 region: CATSRLHTGVQKSAFF. Here the CDR3 DNA reads TGTGCCACCAGCAGACTACATACAGGGGTCCAGAAATCCGCTTTCTTT. The entire variable domain, with the rest obtained from reference TRBV15 and TRBJ1-1, is as follows: DAMVIQNPRYQVTQFGKPVTLSCSQTLNHNVMYWYQQKSSQAPKLLFHYYDKDFNNEADTPDNFQSRRPNTSFCFLDIRSPGLGDTAMYLCATSRLHTGVQKSAFFGQGTRLTVV.

The chain is built from TRBV7-8 and TRBJ1-6, with a weak D call TRBD1 (6 bases). V lost 3 bases and J 13 bases, leaving 7 bases between the germline ends. The CDR3 covers 11 residues. CDR1 is SGHVS, CDR2 FQNEAQ, per germline. This CDR3 reads CASSLRGPLHF. The CDR3 DNA sequence: TGTGCCAGCAGCTTGAGGGGGCCCCTCCACTTT. Drawing the rest from reference TRBV7-8 and TRBJ1-6, the complete variable domain is GAGVSQSPRYKVAKRGQDVALRCDPISGHVSLFWYQQALGQGPEFLTYFQNEAQLDKSGLPSDRFFAERPEGSVSTLKIQRTQQEDSAVYLCASSLRGPLHFGNGTRLTVT.

V and J are TRBV5-4 and TRBJ2-7; 9 positions match TRBD2. With 1 base clipped from V and 3 bases from J, the junction kept 2 bases outside the gene matches. The CDR3 totals 14 residues. Germline CDR1 and CDR2: SGHNT and YYREEE (reference sequence). The CDR3 sequence is CASSLSGGLYEQYF. Written as DNA, the CDR3 is TGTGCCAGCAGCTTGAGCGGGGGGCTCTACGAGCAGTACTTC.

The genes are TRBV6-1 and TRBJ1-2; tentative D call: TRBD1 (5 bases). Trimming left V 5 bases short and J 4 bases short, with 14 bases between. The CDR3 is 14 residues long. CDR1 is MNHNS and CDR2 is SASEGT in the germline V gene. The chain's CDR3 is CASSQSWGPYGYTF. The CDR3 DNA sequence: TGTGCCAGCAGTCAAAGCTGGGGACCCTATGGCTACACCTTC.

The genes are TRBV7-2 and TRBJ1-5; unclear D gene. The CDR3 has 14 residues. Germline CDR1 SGHTA, CDR2 FQGNSA. Trimming pared 5 bases from V and 2 bases from J, leaving 10 bases between. The CDR3 sequence is CASSGVPGNQPQHF. The CDR3 nucleotides read TGTGCCAGCAGCGGCGTTCCCGGCAATCAGCCCCAGCATTTT.

V gene TRBV4-1 combines with J gene TRBJ1-5, with D possibly being TRBD1 (5 bases). This CDR3 region has 17 residues. The germline gives CDR1 MGHRA, CDR2 YSYEKL. Deletions cut 0 bases from V and 6 bases from J, with 18 bases between. The CDR3 coding sequence is TGCGCCAGCAGCCAAGATCCCAACGGGAGGGGACGTCAGCCCCAGCATTTT. It codes for CASSQDPNGRGRQPQHF.

This clone was picked up a small number of times. The chain couples TRBV27 to TRBJ2-3; D is undetermined. The CDR3 covers 13 residues. Trimming took off 6 bases at V and 2 bases at J, with 9 bases between the two ends. Per the germline V gene, CDR1 is MNHEY and CDR2 is SMNVEV (reference sequence). CDR3 sequence reads: CASRGVNTDTQYF. The DNA for the CDR3 is TGTGCCAGCAGGGGCGTCAACACAGATACGCAGTATTTT.

This clone was found once. CDR3 protein: CASTPRGNTEAFF. Written as DNA, the CDR3 is TGTGCCAGCACCCCTAGGGGGAACACTGAAGCTTTCTTT. This sequence joins TRBV11-1 and TRBJ1-1; maybe TRBD1 (5 bases). The V and J ends lost 7 bases and 1 base respectively, with 10 bases between them. The germline gives CDR1 SGHAT, CDR2 FQDESV (reference sequence). This CDR3 is 13 amino acids long.

This clone was seen a few times. This chain joins TRBV5-1 and TRBJ1-1; unclear D gene. The CDR3 has 16 amino acids. V dropped 4 bases and J dropped 4 bases, with 20 bases sitting between them. CDR1 is SGHRS and CDR2 is YFSETQ in the germline V gene. DNA of the CDR3: TGCGCCAGCAGCCGGTCAAGGGTTGGATTTGGCACTGAAGCTTTCTTT. It encodes CASSRSRVGFGTEAFF.

This chain uses TRBV11-3 with TRBJ2-1; the match to TRBD2 covers 9 bases. The length of the CDR3 is 15 residues. From germline, CDR1 is SGHNT and CDR2 YENEEA. Unmatched junction bases numbered 9, after V lost 1 base and J lost 11 bases. The CDR3 DNA is TGTGCCAGCAGCTTAGGGGCTAGCGGGAATCTTAAGCAGTTCTTC. The encoded protein is CASSLGASGNLKQFF.